The present TCR beta chain was sequenced within a study of T cells expressing NK-cell markers. Study-level findings and limits: Among several donors, these clonotypes also ranked first in the CD3+CD56-NKG2C+ fraction.

The germline V gene has CDR1 MGHDK and CDR2 SYGVNS. This CDR3 is 12 amino acids long. What made the TCR beta cDNA was 5'RACE template switching with UMIs. TCRdb reprocessed the 5' RACE reads, keeping one entry per CDR3 protein, no DNA. The table for this sample gives 550,000 to 600,000 distinct CDR3 sequences. As for this clonotype: What it binds is not known.

The TCR originated in a man aged 18 to 29 in good health. The chain has TRBV25-1 and TRBJ1-6; the D gene TCRdb calls, TRBD1, cannot be checked with no DNA. Source material: blood T cells: a sorted CD56 or NKG2C T cell subset, CD4+ or CD8+ T cells, or bulk PBMC T cells (not recorded which). The CDR3 reads CASGPGHSPLHF.